The 22 T cell receptor beta chains presented below share a single source sample, sequenced in a study of OX40 agonist ivuxolimab in advanced cancers. Some clones are missing from TCRdb's copy, which holds only in-frame ones; the method was immunoSEQ multiplex PCR. The sample lists roughly 43,000 clones, 88% occurring once. The starting material was CD4+ or CD8+ T cells sorted from blood, obtained in a trial of the OX40 agonist ivuxolimab. These receptors came from an adult with an advanced solid tumor such as melanoma, head and neck, liver or kidney cancer.

This rearrangement joins TRBV9 to TRBJ2-1, with D perhaps TRBD2 (6 bases). Germline V gives CDR1 SGDLS, CDR2 YYNGEE. V lost 4 bases and J lost 9, with 20 bases in between. This CDR3 is 15 amino acids long. In nucleotides, the CDR3 is TGTGCCAGCAGCTCGGGAGAGGGAGTAAGAAGTGAGCAGTTCTTC. It translates to CASSSGEGVRSEQFF.

The rearrangement joins TRBV11-3 to TRBJ2-7; 10 bases are a match to TRBD1. The CDR3 has 15 amino acids. J was trimmed by 5 bases and V by 5 bases; bases with no gene match: 9. The V gene's germline CDR1 is SGHNT and CDR2 YENEEA. CDR3 loop: CASSPSGQGIHEQYF. The CDR3 DNA is TGTGCCAGCAGCCCCTCGGGACAGGGGATCCACGAGCAGTACTTC.

This clone appeared many times. This chain joins TRBV11-2 and TRBJ2-7; D might be TRBD1 (7 bases). From germline, CDR1 is SGHAT and CDR2 FQNNGV. The CDR3 runs 12 residues. Trimming removed 6 bases at V and 5 bases at J, with 11 bases between. CDR3 sequence reads: CASRGGQHEQYF. The CDR3, as DNA: TGTGCCAGCAGGGGGGGACAGCACGAGCAGTACTTC.

The table lists this clone with a few counts. J is TRBJ2-7 and V is TRBV6-6; D ambiguous. The CDR3 loop spans 12 amino acids. V was pared by 6 bases and J by 3 bases, with 9 bases between. Per the germline V gene, CDR1 is MNHNY and CDR2 is SVGAGI (reference sequence). CDR3 nucleotide sequence: TGTGCCAGCAGCCCCTCCTACTACGAGCAGTACTTC. Translation: CASSPSYYEQYF.

This chain joins TRBV27 and TRBJ1-5; 7 bases match TRBD1. Germline V gives CDR1 MNHEY, CDR2 SMNVEV (reference sequence). The J segment lost 4 bases and the V segment lost 4 bases, leaving 1 base of the junction unmatched. CDR3 length: 13 amino acids. For the CDR3, the DNA is TGTGCCAGCAGTTGGACAGGAAATCAGCCCCAGCATTTT. As protein: CASSWTGNQPQHF.

The chain couples TRBV2 to TRBJ2-2, with D hard to call. CDR3 length equals 14 residues. V lost 1 base to trimming and J lost 5 bases, with 8 bases between them. The germline V gene encodes CDR1 SNHLY and CDR2 FYNNEI. The CDR3 nucleotides are TGTGCCAGCAGTGAAGGCTGGGGAACCGGGGAGCTGTTTTTT. Protein sequence: CASSEGWGTGELFF.

This clone was counted a few times. Additional DNA sequences in this sample encode the identical CDR3. V gene TRBV9 combines with J gene TRBJ1-3; D possibly corresponds to TRBD1 (6 bases). Germline CDR1 is SGDLS and CDR2 is YYNGEE. The germline V and J ends were trimmed by 0 bases and 2 bases, with 9 bases remaining between them. CDR3 length equals 15 residues. The CDR3 spells CASSVGQEAGNTIYF. The DNA for the CDR3 is TGTGCCAGCAGCGTAGGACAGGAGGCTGGAAACACCATATATTTT.

This chain connects TRBV6-4 to TRBJ2-7; D possibly uses TRBD1 or TRBD2 (5 bases each). The V end lost 8 bases, the J end lost 5 bases, and 16 bases lay between the germline ends. The CDR3 runs to 13 residues. CDR1 MRHNA and CDR2 SNTAGT come from the germline V gene. CDR3 region: CASDPGGSDEQYF. The CDR3 nucleotides read TGTGCCAGCGATCCTGGGGGTTCCGACGAGCAGTACTTC.

V gene TRBV7-3 combines with J gene TRBJ1-3; D unclear. The germline V gene has CDR1 SGHTA and CDR2 FQGTGA. This CDR3 has 13 residues. Trimming took off 5 bases at V and 4 bases at J, with 9 bases between the two ends. Here the CDR3 DNA reads TGTGCCAGCAGCGTGCAGGAGGGAAACACCATATATTTT. This codes for CASSVQEGNTIYF. Full variable domain (remainder filled in from reference TRBV7-3 and TRBJ1-3): GAGVSQTPSNKVTEKGKYVELRCDPISGHTALYWYRQSLGQGPEFLIYFQGTGAADDSGLPNDRFFAVRPEGSVSTLKIQRTERGDSAVYLCASSVQEGNTIYFGEGSWLTVV.

The V and J genes are TRBV2 and TRBJ2-5, with D perhaps TRBD1 (5 bases). Germline CDR1 is SNHLY and CDR2 is FYNNEI. The V end was cut by 8 bases, the J end by 5 bases, with 15 bases between. The CDR3 totals 13 residues. For the CDR3, the DNA is TGTGCCAGCGGAGTAGGGGCCCGGGAGACCCAGTACTTC. Translated, it gives CASGVGARETQYF. Complete variable domain (other parts from reference TRBV2 and TRBJ2-5): EPEVTQTPSHQVTQMGQEVILRCVPISNHLYFYWYRQILGQKVEFLVSFYNNEISEKSEIFDDQFSVERPDGSNFTLKIRSTKLEDSAMYFCASGVGARETQYFGPGTRLLVL.

V usage is TRBV4-3 and J usage is TRBJ2-2, with 9 positions matching TRBD1. CDR1 is LGHNA, CDR2 YSLEER, per germline. V trimming: 1 base; J trimming: 7 bases; junction bases outside the gene matches: 4. The CDR3 has 15 amino acids. The CDR3 DNA reads TGCGCCAGCAGCCAAGGGACAGGGGTTGGCGGGGAGCTGTTTTTT. It encodes CASSQGTGVGGELFF.

This clone was observed once. The V and J genes are TRBV6-4 and TRBJ1-2; TRBD1 is a possible D gene (6 bases). CDR3 length equals 14 residues. The germline CDR1 and CDR2 sequences are MRHNA and SNTAGT. V lost 6 bases to trimming and J lost 4 bases, with 15 bases between them. The CDR3 loop reads CASSPREGVYGYTF. DNA for the CDR3: TGTGCCAGCAGCCCAAGGGAGGGGGTCTATGGCTACACCTTC.

As for this clone: The sample has other DNA sequences that encode this CDR3 too. The V and J genes are TRBV12-5 and TRBJ2-5; D is undetermined. There are 11 residues in the CDR3. CDR1 is LGHNT, CDR2 FRNRAP, per germline. Trimming left V 1 base short and J 3 bases short, with 0 bases between. CDR3 sequence reads: CASGLEETQYF. CDR3 nucleotides: TGTGCTAGTGGTTTGGAAGAGACCCAGTACTTC.

This clone has at least ten counts. The V and J genes are TRBV7-9 and TRBJ2-7; D gene ambiguous. The CDR3 spans 13 residues. V dropped 2 bases and J dropped 3 bases, with 8 bases sitting between them. CDR1 is SEHNR and CDR2 is FQNEAQ in the germline V gene (reference sequence). The CDR3 coding sequence is TGTGCCAGCAGCTTATCCCCAATCTACGAGCAGTACTTC. It is translated as CASSLSPIYEQYF. The entire variable domain, with the rest obtained from reference TRBV7-9 and TRBJ2-7, is as follows: DTGVSQNPRHKITKRGQNVTFRCDPISEHNRLYWYRQTLGQGPEFLTYFQNEAQLEKSRLLSDRFSAERPKGSFSTLEIQRTEQGDSAMYLCASSLSPIYEQYFGPGTRLTVT.

The chain combines TRBV2 with TRBJ1-2; no clear D. The germline V gene encodes CDR1 SNHLY and CDR2 FYNNEI. V shed 2 bases and J shed 2 bases, with 3 bases lying between them. The CDR3 runs 12 residues. The CDR3 coding sequence is TGTGCCAGCAGTGAACTGAACTATGGCTACACCTTC. Translated: CASSELNYGYTF.

The chain couples TRBV9 to TRBJ1-6; tentatively, D is TRBD1 (6 bases). V shed 3 bases and J shed 10 bases, with 17 bases lying between them. CDR3 length: 15 residues. CDR1 SGDLS and CDR2 YYNGEE come from the germline V gene. This CDR3 is CASSGTGQGLSPLHF. CDR3 coding DNA: TGTGCCAGCAGCGGGACGGGACAAGGATTATCACCCCTCCACTTT.

The rearrangement joins TRBV7-2 to TRBJ2-2; 9 nucleotides align to TRBD1. Per the germline V gene, CDR1 is SGHTA and CDR2 is FQGNSA. V lost 1 base, J lost 3 bases, and 3 bases stayed unmatched. This CDR3 has 16 amino acids. DNA for the CDR3: TGTGCCAGCAGCTTAGGGGGACAGGGTTACACCGGGGAGCTGTTTTTT. As protein: CASSLGGQGYTGELFF.

This sequence joins TRBV18 and TRBJ1-3, with TRBD1 as a possible D gene (6 bases). V was trimmed by 2 bases and J by 0 bases, leaving 17 bases between them. The CDR3 is made up of 18 amino acids. Germline V gene data show CDR1 as KGHSH and CDR2 as LQKENI. CDR3 loop: CASSPLGGGAYSGNTIYF. The CDR3 coding sequence is TGTGCCAGCTCACCATTGGGAGGGGGAGCCTACTCTGGAAACACCATATATTTT.

The chain has TRBV7-8 and TRBJ2-1; 12 bases are shared with TRBD1. CDR3 length: 18 amino acids. Germline V gene data show CDR1 as SGHVS and CDR2 as FQNEAQ. The ends lost 3 bases at V and 9 bases at J; junction bases unmatched: 15. The CDR3 DNA reads as TGTGCCAGCAGCTTCGTAAGCGGCCGGGACAGGGGGCGCCGTGAGCAGTTCTTC. Protein sequence: CASSFVSGRDRGRREQFF.

V is TRBV19 and J is TRBJ1-5, with D unresolved. The V end lost 1 base, the J end lost 0 bases, and 13 bases lay between the germline ends. CDR3 length: 17 amino acids. The germline V gene encodes CDR1 LNHDA and CDR2 SQIVND (reference sequence). In DNA, the CDR3 is TGTGCCAGTAGTATAGTCTATGAACAGATTAGCAATCAGCCCCAGCATTTT. Encoded protein: CASSIVYEQISNQPQHF.

Here the CDR3 reads CASSLGRLAGGNTGELFF. The CDR3 DNA sequence: TGTGCCAGCAGCTTAGGACGACTAGCGGGAGGGAACACCGGGGAGCTGTTTTTT. This sequence joins TRBV7-8 and TRBJ2-2; TRBD2 matches 13 bases. This CDR3 has 18 amino acids. Trimming cost V 1 base and J 1 base; bases outside gene matches: 3. The germline V gene has CDR1 SGHVS and CDR2 FQNEAQ.

The table lists this clone with a few counts. The chain joins TRBV6-6 to TRBJ1-6; no firm D call. Germline loops: CDR1 MNHNY, CDR2 SVGAGI (reference sequence). V lost 5 bases, J lost 0 bases, and 11 bases lay in between. The CDR3 loop spans 16 amino acids. The CDR3 nucleotides are TGTGCCAGCAGTCCGGGAAGTCCCTCCTATAATTCACCCCTCCACTTT. Its protein product is CASSPGSPSYNSPLHF.